The source of this TCR beta chain is a study of T cells after yellow fever vaccination. Points from the study as a whole: Booster samples showed a return of most primary-vaccination clones (approximately 96% CD4, about 85% CD8). Abundant clonotypes (contaminants from the bulk population) could be present in FACS-sorted repertoires.

The V end lost 6 bases, the J end lost 3 bases, and 12 bases lay between the germline ends. Germline assignment: CDR1 MDHEN and CDR2 SYDVKM. This CDR3 has 14 residues. Points on this clonotype: Its antigen is not known.

Making TCR cDNA involved 5'RACE template switching, which added UMIs and a universal primer site. From the 5' RACE reads, TCRdb called clonotypes with MiXCR, one entry per CDR3 protein. The sample includes 450,000 to 600,000 distinct CDR3 sequences, 13% of them seen just once. The sample in question was PBMCs, obtained on the day of the yellow fever booster vaccination. The V and J genes are TRBV28 and TRBJ1-5, with D perhaps TRBD1 (6 bases). The clonotype originates from a man aged 25 to 40 who received the YFV17D yellow fever vaccine. The CDR3 sequence: CASRIGGANQPQHF. CDR3 in DNA: TGTGCCAGCAGAATCGGGGGGGCCAATCAGCCCCAGCATTTT.